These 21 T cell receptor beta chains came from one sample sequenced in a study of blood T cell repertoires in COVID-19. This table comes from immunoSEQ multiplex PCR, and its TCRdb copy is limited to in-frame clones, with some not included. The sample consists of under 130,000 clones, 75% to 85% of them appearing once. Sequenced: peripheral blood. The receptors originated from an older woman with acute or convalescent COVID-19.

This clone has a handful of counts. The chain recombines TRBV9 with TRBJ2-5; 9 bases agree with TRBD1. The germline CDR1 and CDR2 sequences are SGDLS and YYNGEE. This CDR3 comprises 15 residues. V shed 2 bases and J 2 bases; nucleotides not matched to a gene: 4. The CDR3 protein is CASSVTGGPQETQYF. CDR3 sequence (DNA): TGTGCCAGCAGCGTTACAGGGGGCCCACAAGAGACCCAGTACTTC.

CDR3 amino acids: CSVEGQGDSYEQYF. DNA for the CDR3: TGCAGCGTTGAAGGGCAGGGCGACTCCTACGAGCAGTACTTC. The J gene is TRBJ2-7, the V gene TRBV29-1; tentative D call: TRBD1 (5 bases). CDR1 is SQVTM and CDR2 is ANQGSEA in the germline V gene. This CDR3 region has 14 residues. V was shortened by 1 base and J by 0 bases, with 10 bases between the two germline ends.

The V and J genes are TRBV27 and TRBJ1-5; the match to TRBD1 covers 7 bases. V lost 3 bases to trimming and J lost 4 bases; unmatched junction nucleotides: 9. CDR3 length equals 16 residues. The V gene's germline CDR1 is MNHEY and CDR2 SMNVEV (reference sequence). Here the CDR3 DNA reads TGTGCCAGCAGTTTCCTCCGGGACAGTTCTAATCAGCCCCAGCATTTT. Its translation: CASSFLRDSSNQPQHF.

CDR3: CASSSLGASYYEQYF. The DNA of the CDR3 is TGTGCCAGCAGCTCCCTGGGGGCTTCCTACTACGAGCAGTACTTC. J is TRBJ2-7 and V is TRBV7-9, with a tentative D call TRBD1 (6 bases). V was clipped by 4 bases and J by 3 bases, with 16 bases between them. The CDR3 runs to 15 residues. Germline values: CDR1 SEHNR, CDR2 FQNEAQ (reference sequence).

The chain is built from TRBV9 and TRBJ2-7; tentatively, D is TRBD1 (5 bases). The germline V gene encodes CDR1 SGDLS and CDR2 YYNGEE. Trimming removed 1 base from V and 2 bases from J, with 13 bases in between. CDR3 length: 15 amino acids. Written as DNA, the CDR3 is TGTGCCAGCAGCGTAACAGGCAGCGCAGCCTACGAGCAGTACTTC. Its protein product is CASSVTGSAAYEQYF.

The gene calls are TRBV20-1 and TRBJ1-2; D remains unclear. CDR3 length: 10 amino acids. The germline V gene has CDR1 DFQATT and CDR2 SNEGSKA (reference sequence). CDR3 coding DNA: TGCAGCATACAGAACTATGGCTACACCTTC. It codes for CSIQNYGYTF.

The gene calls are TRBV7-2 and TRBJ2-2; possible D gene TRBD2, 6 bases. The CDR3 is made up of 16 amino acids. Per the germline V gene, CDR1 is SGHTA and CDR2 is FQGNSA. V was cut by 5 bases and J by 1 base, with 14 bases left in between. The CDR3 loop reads CASSATGTENTGELFF. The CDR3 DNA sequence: TGTGCCAGCAGCGCCACCGGGACTGAGAACACCGGGGAGCTGTTTTTT.

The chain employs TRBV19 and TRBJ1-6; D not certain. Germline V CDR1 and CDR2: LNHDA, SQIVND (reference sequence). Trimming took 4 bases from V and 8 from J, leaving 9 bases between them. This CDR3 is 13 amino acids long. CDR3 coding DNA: TGTGCCAGTAGTACAGCGGGTTATTCACCCCTCCACTTT. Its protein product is CASSTAGYSPLHF.

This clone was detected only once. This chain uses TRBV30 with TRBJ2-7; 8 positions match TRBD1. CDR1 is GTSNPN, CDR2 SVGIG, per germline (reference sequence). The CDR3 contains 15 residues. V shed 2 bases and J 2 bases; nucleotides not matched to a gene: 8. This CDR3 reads CAWSPLTGAAYEQYF. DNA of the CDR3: TGTGCCTGGAGTCCACTGACAGGGGCAGCCTACGAGCAGTACTTC.

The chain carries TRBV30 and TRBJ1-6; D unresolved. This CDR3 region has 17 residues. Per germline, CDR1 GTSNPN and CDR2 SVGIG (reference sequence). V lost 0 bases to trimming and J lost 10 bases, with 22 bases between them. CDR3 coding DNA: TGTGCCTGGAGTGTACTACCCCTGCGAGGGCGCGACTCACCCCTCCACTTT. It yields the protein CAWSVLPLRGRDSPLHF.

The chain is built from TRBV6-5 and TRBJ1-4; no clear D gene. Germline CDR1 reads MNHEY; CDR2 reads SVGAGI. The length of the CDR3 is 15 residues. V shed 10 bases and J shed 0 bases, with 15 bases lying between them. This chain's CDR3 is CATRPRGATNEKLFF. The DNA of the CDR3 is TGTGCCACCAGACCCCGGGGTGCAACTAATGAAAAACTGTTTTTT.

CDR3 region: CASSQGQSNYGYTF. The CDR3 DNA is TGTGCCAGCAGCCAAGGACAGAGTAACTATGGCTACACCTTC. The rearrangement links TRBV3-1 (or the pseudogene TRBV3-2) to TRBJ1-2; perhaps TRBD1 as D (5 bases). Looked up from germline, CDR1 is LGHDT and CDR2 is YNNKEL (reference sequence). CDR3 length: 14 residues. V was pared by 1 base and J by 1 base, with 7 bases between.

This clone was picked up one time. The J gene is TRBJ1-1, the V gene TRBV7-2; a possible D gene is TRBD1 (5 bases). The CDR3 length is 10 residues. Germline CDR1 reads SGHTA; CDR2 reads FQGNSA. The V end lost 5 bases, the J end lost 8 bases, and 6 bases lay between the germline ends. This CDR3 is CASSRGEAFF. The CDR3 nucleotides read TGTGCCAGCAGCCGGGGGGAAGCTTTCTTT.

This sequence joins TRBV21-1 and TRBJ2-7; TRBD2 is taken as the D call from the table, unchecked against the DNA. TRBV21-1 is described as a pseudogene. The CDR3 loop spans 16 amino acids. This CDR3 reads CASSKSEGRPSYEQYF. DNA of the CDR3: TGTGCCAGCAGCAAATCGGAGGGGCGCCCCTCCTACGAGCAGTACTTC.

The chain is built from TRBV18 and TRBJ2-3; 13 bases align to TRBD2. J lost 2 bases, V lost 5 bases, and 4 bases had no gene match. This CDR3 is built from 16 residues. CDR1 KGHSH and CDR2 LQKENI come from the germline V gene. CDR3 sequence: CASSTTSGRDTDTQYF. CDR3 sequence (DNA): TGTGCCAGCTCAACCACTAGCGGGAGGGACACAGATACGCAGTATTTT. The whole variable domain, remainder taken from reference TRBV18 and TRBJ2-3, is NAGVMQNPRHLVRRRGQEARLRCSPMKGHSHVYWYRQLPEEGLKFMVYLQKENIIDESGMPKERFSAEFPKEGPSILRIQQVVRGDSAAYFCASSTTSGRDTDTQYFGPGTRLTVL.

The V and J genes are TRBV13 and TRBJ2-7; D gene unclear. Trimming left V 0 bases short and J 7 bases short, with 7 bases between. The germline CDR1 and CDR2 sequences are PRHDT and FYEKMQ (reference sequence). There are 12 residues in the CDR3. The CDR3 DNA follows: TGTGCCAGCAGCTTAGGGCGGTGGGAGCAGTACTTC. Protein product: CASSLGRWEQYF. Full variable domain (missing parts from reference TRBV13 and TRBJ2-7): AAGVIQSPRHLIKEKRETATLKCYPIPRHDTVYWYQQGPGQDPQFLISFYEKMQSDKGSIPDRFSAQQFSDYHSELNMSSLELGDSALYFCASSLGRWEQYFGPGTRLTVT.

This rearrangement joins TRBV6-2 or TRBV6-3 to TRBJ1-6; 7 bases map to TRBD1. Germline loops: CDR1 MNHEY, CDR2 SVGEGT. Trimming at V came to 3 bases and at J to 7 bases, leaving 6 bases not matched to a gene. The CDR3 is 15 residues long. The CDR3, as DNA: TGTGCCAGCAGTTATCAGGACAGGCTAAATTCACCCCTCCACTTT. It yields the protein CASSYQDRLNSPLHF.

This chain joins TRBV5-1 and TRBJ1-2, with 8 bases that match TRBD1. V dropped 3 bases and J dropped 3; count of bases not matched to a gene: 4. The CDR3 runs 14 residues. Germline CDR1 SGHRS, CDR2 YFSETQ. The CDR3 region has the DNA TGCGCCAGCAGCTACGACAGGGGTCACTATGGCTACACCTTC. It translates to CASSYDRGHYGYTF.

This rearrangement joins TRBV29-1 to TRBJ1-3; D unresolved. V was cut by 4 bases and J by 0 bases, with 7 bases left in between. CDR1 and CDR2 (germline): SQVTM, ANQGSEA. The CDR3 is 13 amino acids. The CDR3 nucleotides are TGCAGCGTTGTCCTAAACTCTGGAAACACCATATATTTT. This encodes CSVVLNSGNTIYF.

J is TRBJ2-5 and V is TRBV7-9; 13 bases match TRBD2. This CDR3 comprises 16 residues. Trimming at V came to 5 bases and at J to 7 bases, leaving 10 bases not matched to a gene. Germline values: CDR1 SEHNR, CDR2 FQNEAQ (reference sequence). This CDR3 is CASSTQTSGRLRTQYF. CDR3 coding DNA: TGTGCCAGCAGCACCCAGACTAGCGGGAGGCTACGGACCCAGTACTTC.

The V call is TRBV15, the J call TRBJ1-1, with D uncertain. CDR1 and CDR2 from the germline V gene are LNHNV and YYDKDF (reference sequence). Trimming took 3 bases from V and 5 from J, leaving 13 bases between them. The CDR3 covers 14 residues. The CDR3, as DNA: TGTGCCACCAGCAGCCGTCGGGCGGGGACTGAAGCTTTCTTT. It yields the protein CATSSRRAGTEAFF.